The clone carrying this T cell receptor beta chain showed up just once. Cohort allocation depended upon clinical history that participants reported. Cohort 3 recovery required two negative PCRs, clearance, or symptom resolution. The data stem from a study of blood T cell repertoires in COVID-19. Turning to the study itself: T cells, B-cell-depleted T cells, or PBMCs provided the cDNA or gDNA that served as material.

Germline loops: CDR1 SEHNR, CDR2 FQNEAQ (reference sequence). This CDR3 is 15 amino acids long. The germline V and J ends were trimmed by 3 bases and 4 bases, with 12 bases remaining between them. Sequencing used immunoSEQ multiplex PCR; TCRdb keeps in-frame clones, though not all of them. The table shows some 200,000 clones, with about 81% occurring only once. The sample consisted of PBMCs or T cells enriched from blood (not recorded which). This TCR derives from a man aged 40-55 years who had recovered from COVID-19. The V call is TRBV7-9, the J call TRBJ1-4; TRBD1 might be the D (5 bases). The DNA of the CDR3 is TGTGCCAGCAGCTTCTACAGGCCTTATAATGAAAAACTGTTTTTT. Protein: CASSFYRPYNEKLFF.